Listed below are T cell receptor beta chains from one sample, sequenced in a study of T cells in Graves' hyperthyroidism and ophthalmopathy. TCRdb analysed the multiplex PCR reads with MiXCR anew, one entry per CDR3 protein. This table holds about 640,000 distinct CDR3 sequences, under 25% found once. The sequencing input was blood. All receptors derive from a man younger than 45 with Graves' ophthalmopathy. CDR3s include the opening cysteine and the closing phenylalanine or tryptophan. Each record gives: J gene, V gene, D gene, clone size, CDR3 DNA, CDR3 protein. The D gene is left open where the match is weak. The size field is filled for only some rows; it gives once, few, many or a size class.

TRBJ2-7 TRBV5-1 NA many TGCGCCAGCAGCTTGGAGGGACACACCTACGAGCAGTACTTC CASSLEGHTYEQYF
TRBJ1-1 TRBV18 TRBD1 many TGTGCCAGCTCAGAACAGGGGAAAGAAGCTTTCTTT CASSEQGKEAFF
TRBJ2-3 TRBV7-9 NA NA TGTGCCAGCAGCGCCCGGGGCTCCGGCCCAGATACGCAGTATTTT CASSARGSGPDTQYF
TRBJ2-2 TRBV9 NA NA TGTGCCAGCAGCGTATACCCGGAGTCGTACACCGGGGAGCTGTTTTTT CASSVYPESYTGELFF
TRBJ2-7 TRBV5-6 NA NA TGTGCCAGCAGCTTGGCGGTGGGCGAGCAGTACTTC CASSLAVGEQYF
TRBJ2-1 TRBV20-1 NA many TGCAGTGCTAGAGGCACTAGCCGCGGACAAAGTTTCCTTAAACGCGATGAGCAGTTCTTC CSARGTSRGQSFLKRDEQFF
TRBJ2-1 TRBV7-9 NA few TGTGCCAGCAGCTTAGGAGCAACGTGGGTCTCCTACAATGAGCAGTTCTTC CASSLGATWVSYNEQFF
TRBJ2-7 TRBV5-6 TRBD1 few TGTGCCAGCAGCTTTTTCCTGGACAGGGTGCCCTACGAGCAGTACTTC CASSFFLDRVPYEQYF
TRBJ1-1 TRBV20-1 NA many TGCAGTGCCAGAAAGGGGGGGGGGAACACTGAAGCTTTCTTT CSARKGGGNTEAFF
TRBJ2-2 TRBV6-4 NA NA TGTGCCAGCAGTGAGGGGCCTGGGGGAGTTGCCCCTAACACCGGGGAGCTGTTTTTT CASSEGPGGVAPNTGELFF
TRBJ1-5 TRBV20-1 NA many TGCAGTGCTCTACAGGTGAATGTTCGCAATCAGCCCCAGCATTTT CSALQVNVRNQPQHF